This TCR beta chain came from a study of cytomegalovirus exposure and HLA in healthy donors. The study's findings and limits: Immune exposure data for these donors was limited to CMV serostatus. Being productive about 87% or about 30% of the time was typical of most TCR beta V segments in an earlier analysis. An assumption of roughly uniform sequencing depth across donors underlay the presence/absence analyses. For TCR beta chains, V- and J-gene trimming was later linked to a missense DCLRE1C variant.

With respect to this clone: Its antigen is not known.

Trimming cost V 3 bases and J 5 bases, with 25 bases left between them. Germline V gene lookup returns CDR1 GTSNPN and CDR2 SVGIG (reference sequence). The CDR3 sequence is 17 residues long. Researchers ran the PCR with 60 Vbeta and 13 Jbeta primers. Method: immunoSEQ multiplex PCR; TCRdb's copy keeps in-frame clones and lacks some. The sample lists approximately 130,000 clones, roughly 84% seen once, with roughly 1.2% in the top ten. The source material was PBMCs. V and J are TRBV30 and TRBJ2-5; a weak D match, TRBD2 (5 bases). The TCR originated in a girl aged 2-9 years in good health and CMV-seronegative. CDR3 protein: CAWSAFGGPHPRETQYF. DNA of the CDR3: TGTGCCTGGAGCGCCTTCGGCGGGCCCCACCCAAGGGAGACCCAGTACTTC.